The 32 T cell receptor beta chains below were found in one sample sequenced in a study of blood T cell repertoires in COVID-19 (dated by TCRdb to the early 2020s). To prepare the library, the immunoSEQ multiplex PCR assay was applied. This immuneACCESS table, as held by TCRdb, lists in-frame sequences with V and J called but not all clones. Of the missing ones, under half trace to an unresolved V gene in checked studies; the others have no known cause. In all, the sample holds roughly 42,000 clones, and 65% to 85% of those were seen once. The ten largest clones add up to around a third of the sample. Sample: peripheral blood. All receptors derive from a woman older than 75 with acute or convalescent COVID-19.

The chain combines TRBV7-2 with TRBJ2-1, with 8 positions matching TRBD1. Germline assignment: CDR1 SGHTA and CDR2 FQGNSA. The CDR3 is 15 residues long. Trimming removed 5 bases from V and 4 bases from J; junction bases left unmatched: 7. The chain's CDR3 is CASSTQGAGYNEQFF. The CDR3 DNA is TGTGCCAGCAGCACGCAGGGGGCCGGTTACAATGAGCAGTTCTTC.

V and J are TRBV18 and TRBJ2-1, with a possible D match to TRBD2 (6 bases). Germline V CDR1 and CDR2: KGHSH, LQKENI. V was clipped by 2 bases and J by 8 bases, with 10 bases between them. The CDR3 loop spans 13 amino acids. The CDR3 sequence is CASSPGEAYEQFF. The CDR3 DNA sequence: TGTGCCAGCTCACCAGGGGAGGCCTATGAGCAGTTCTTC.

The chain is built from TRBV7-9 and TRBJ1-2, with 10 bases lining up with TRBD1. The trim removed 2 bases at V and 3 bases at J, leaving 6 bases unmatched. The germline gives CDR1 SEHNR, CDR2 FQNEAQ (reference sequence). The CDR3 totals 16 residues. This chain's CDR3 is CASSLRGGTGDYGYTF. The CDR3 DNA reads TGTGCCAGCAGCTTACGTGGTGGGACAGGGGACTATGGCTACACCTTC.

This clone has more than one count but fewer than ten. The chain combines TRBV29-1 with TRBJ1-1; TRBD1 is a possible D gene (5 bases). The germline V gene has CDR1 SQVTM and CDR2 ANQGSEA. This CDR3 has 13 amino acids. CDR3: CSHIAGPNTEAFF. CDR3 nucleotides: TGCAGTCACATAGCGGGACCGAACACTGAAGCTTTCTTT.

The chain carries TRBV5-1 and TRBJ2-7; the D gene is possibly TRBD2 (5 bases). This CDR3 contains 13 residues. V shed 4 bases and J shed 2 bases, with 10 bases lying between them. Germline CDR1 is SGHRS and CDR2 is YFSETQ. CDR3 DNA sequence: TGCGCCAGCAGCAACGACGGGACCTACGAGCAGTACTTC. Amino acid sequence: CASSNDGTYEQYF.

The chain joins TRBV4-3 to TRBJ2-4; perhaps TRBD2 as D (6 bases). CDR3 length: 16 residues. The germline CDR1 and CDR2 sequences are LGHNA and YSLEER. V was shortened by 3 bases and J by 2 bases, with 14 bases between the two germline ends. In DNA, the CDR3 is TGCGCCAGCAGCCACGGAGGGGCTGTGTCCAAAAACATTCAGTACTTC. It translates to CASSHGGAVSKNIQYF.

The rearrangement uses TRBV18 and TRBJ1-5; the D gene is possibly TRBD1 (5 bases). The CDR3 is 15 residues long. V was shortened by 1 base and J by 0 bases, with 7 bases between the two germline ends. Looked up from germline, CDR1 is KGHSH and CDR2 is LQKENI. The DNA of the CDR3 is TGTGCCAGCTCACCACGGGGCAATAGCAATCAGCCCCAGCATTTT. Translating it yields CASSPRGNSNQPQHF.

V gene TRBV12-3 or TRBV12-4 combines with J gene TRBJ1-1, with no clear D. V was trimmed by 3 bases and J by 6 bases, leaving 8 bases between them. CDR3 length equals 12 residues. The CDR3 DNA is TGTGCCAGCAGTTTCCCGGGTGCTGAAGCTTTCTTT. Translation gives CASSFPGAEAFF.

The chain joins TRBV10-1 to TRBJ2-3; D is unclear. Trimming cost V 4 bases and J 8 bases, with 10 bases left between them. This CDR3 has 12 amino acids. Germline-derived CDR1 and CDR2 are WNHNN and SYGVQD (reference sequence). CDR3 coding DNA: TGCGCCAGCAGTGGGCCCTCGTTTACGCAGTATTTT. The encoded protein is CASSGPSFTQYF.

V gene TRBV28 combines with J gene TRBJ1-5, with a tentative D call TRBD1 (6 bases). Per germline, CDR1 MDHEN and CDR2 SYDVKM. The CDR3 extends over 17 amino acids. V lost 7 bases and J lost 0, with 19 bases in between. The CDR3: CASTSVGAEYSNQPQHF. CDR3 DNA: TGTGCCAGCACCTCGGTGGGGGCCGAATATAGCAATCAGCCCCAGCATTTT.

The chain is built from TRBV7-8 and TRBJ1-3; TRBD1 agrees at 7 bases. This CDR3 is 14 amino acids long. CDR1 and CDR2 (germline): SGHVS, FQNEAQ. Trimming cost V 3 bases and J 8 bases; bases outside gene matches: 7. As DNA, the CDR3 is TGTGCCAGCAGCTTTCGACAGGGCCGGGACACCATATATTTT. It specifies CASSFRQGRDTIYF.

The gene calls are TRBV5-1 and TRBJ2-3; D perhaps matches TRBD2 (5 bases). CDR3 length: 12 residues. Germline CDR1 SGHRS, CDR2 YFSETQ. With 7 bases removed from V and 6 bases from J, the gap between germline ends came to 12 bases. The CDR3 nucleotides are TGCGCCAGCTGGGAGCCTGGCGATACGCAGTATTTT. Protein sequence: CASWEPGDTQYF.

This chain joins TRBV14 and TRBJ1-1; the D is unclear. CDR1 and CDR2 (germline): SGHDN, FVKESK. The V end was cut by 3 bases, the J end by 11 bases, with 10 bases between. The CDR3 has 11 residues. The CDR3 DNA reads TGTGCCAGCAGCCAGAACAGTAGGGCTTTCTTT. Translation: CASSQNSRAFF. Looking up the rest from reference TRBV14 and TRBJ1-1 gives the full variable domain: EAGVTQFPSHSVIEKGQTVTLRCDPISGHDNLYWYRRVMGKEIKFLLHFVKESKQDESGMPNNRFLAERTGGTYSTLKVQPAELEDSGVYFCASSQNSRAFFGQGTRLTVV.

The chain has TRBV6-2 or TRBV6-3 and TRBJ2-5, with 14 bases lining up with TRBD2. CDR3 length: 18 residues. J was trimmed by 6 bases and V by 4 bases; bases with no gene match: 13. CDR1 is MNHEY, CDR2 SVGEGT, per germline. DNA for the CDR3: TGTGCCAGCAGTTCAAGACTAGCGGGAGGGGTTAATACGAAGACCCAGTACTTC. Translation: CASSSRLAGGVNTKTQYF.

This chain joins TRBV5-1 and TRBJ2-2, with a tentative D call TRBD1 (6 bases). This CDR3 is built from 16 residues. CDR1 is SGHRS, CDR2 YFSETQ, per germline. Trimming removed 1 base at V and 2 bases at J, with 12 bases between. CDR3 sequence reads: CASSLRTVGNTGELFF. The CDR3 DNA sequence: TGCGCCAGCAGCTTGCGGACAGTGGGAAACACCGGGGAGCTGTTTTTT.

CDR3 protein: CAWSVGQGSQPQHF. In DNA form, the CDR3 reads TGTGCCTGGAGCGTCGGACAGGGAAGTCAGCCCCAGCATTTT. The chain joins TRBV30 to TRBJ1-5; 8 bases line up with TRBD1. With 3 bases clipped from V and 6 bases from J, the junction kept 7 bases outside the gene matches. Germline V gene lookup returns CDR1 GTSNPN and CDR2 SVGIG (reference sequence). CDR3 size: 14 residues.

The chain is built from TRBV23-1 and TRBJ2-1; D is unresolved. TRBV23-1 is flagged as an ORF with uncertain function. The germline V and J ends were trimmed by 0 bases and 4 bases, with 7 bases remaining between them. This CDR3 is built from 14 residues. The CDR3 DNA sequence: TGCGCCAGCAGTCAATCGAGGTCTTACAATGAGCAGTTCTTC. Translating gives CASSQSRSYNEQFF.

The J gene is TRBJ1-5, the V gene TRBV2, with TRBD1 identical over 8 bases. The CDR3 consists of 14 residues. Germline lookup yields CDR1 SNHLY and CDR2 FYNNEI. With 6 bases clipped from V and 6 bases from J, the junction kept 7 bases outside the gene matches. The CDR3 nucleotides are TGTGCCAGCAGGGACAGGGTCGAGAGTCAGCCCCAGCATTTT. It codes for CASRDRVESQPQHF.

This chain joins TRBV7-2 and TRBJ2-2, with 11 bases fitting TRBD2. In germline, CDR1 is SGHTA, CDR2 FQGNSA. The CDR3 consists of 16 residues. With V trimmed by 1 base and J by 2 bases, 0 bases remained unmatched. The CDR3 DNA is TGTGCCAGCAGCTTAGGACTAGCGGGAAACACCGGGGAGCTGTTTTTT. Protein sequence: CASSLGLAGNTGELFF.

This chain connects TRBV10-3 to TRBJ1-1; the D is unclear. The CDR3 extends over 12 amino acids. CDR1 is ENHRY, CDR2 SYGVKD, per germline. The V end lost 6 bases, the J end lost 1 base, and 6 bases lay between the germline ends. The CDR3 reads CAIRDKNTEAFF. CDR3 DNA sequence: TGTGCCATCAGAGACAAGAACACTGAAGCTTTCTTT.

The V and J genes are TRBV5-1 and TRBJ2-2; 9 nucleotides match TRBD1. The V segment lost 4 bases and the J segment 1 base; nucleotides outside the gene matches: 8. CDR3 length: 17 residues. CDR1 is SGHRS, CDR2 YFSETQ, per germline. The CDR3 nucleotides read TGCGCCAGCAGCACCACAGGGGGCGCAAAGAACACCGGGGAGCTGTTTTTT. Protein: CASSTTGGAKNTGELFF.

The CDR3, as DNA: TGTGCCAGCAGCCGGGAAGGCGGGAGAATGAACATTCAGTACTTC. It specifies CASSREGGRMNIQYF. The rearrangement joins TRBV6-5 to TRBJ2-4; 7 nucleotides match TRBD2. The J segment lost 7 bases and the V segment lost 6 bases, leaving 12 bases of the junction unmatched. The CDR3 spans 15 residues. The germline CDR1 and CDR2 sequences are MNHEY and SVGAGI.

The chain joins TRBV14 to TRBJ2-7; maybe TRBD1 (6 bases). With 0 bases removed from V and 4 bases from J, the gap between germline ends came to 13 bases. Germline lookup yields CDR1 SGHDN and CDR2 FVKESK. This CDR3 has 15 amino acids. The CDR3 nucleotides read TGTGCCAGCAGCCAAGACGGGCAGGGGTGGTACGAGCAGTACTTC. Translated: CASSQDGQGWYEQYF.

In DNA, the CDR3 is TGTGCCAGCAGCAAAGAACCGGGACAGATAAATGAAAAACTGTTTTTT. It translates to CASSKEPGQINEKLFF. V and J are TRBV7-8 and TRBJ1-4; 7 bases fit TRBD1. This CDR3 is built from 16 residues. V trimming: 5 bases; J trimming: 5 bases; junction bases outside the gene matches: 11. CDR1 is SGHVS, CDR2 FQNEAQ, per germline.

The rearrangement joins TRBV2 to TRBJ2-1, with 10 nucleotides matching TRBD1. With V trimmed by 0 bases and J by 12 bases, 5 bases remained unmatched. Per germline, CDR1 SNHLY and CDR2 FYNNEI. The CDR3 is 14 residues long. The DNA of the CDR3 is TGTGCCAGCAGTGAAGCAACCTGGACAGGGGGGCAGTTCTTC. It specifies CASSEATWTGGQFF.

This clone appeared once. The genes are TRBV30 and TRBJ2-5; D possibly corresponds to TRBD1 (6 bases). The ends were cut back, 4 bases at V and 5 bases at J, with 14 bases in the middle. The CDR3 spans 13 residues. CDR1 and CDR2 (germline): GTSNPN, SVGIG (reference sequence). CDR3 sequence: CAWIQGFHETQYF. The CDR3 DNA follows: TGTGCCTGGATCCAGGGGTTCCACGAGACCCAGTACTTC.

V is TRBV5-6 and J is TRBJ1-1, with D possibly being TRBD1 (5 bases). The germline V gene encodes CDR1 SGHDT and CDR2 YYEEEE. The CDR3 sequence is 15 residues long. V lost 4 bases, J lost 0 bases, and 13 bases lay in between. DNA of the CDR3: TGTGCCAGCAGCCTCGGGGGACGGATGAACACTGAAGCTTTCTTT. Translated: CASSLGGRMNTEAFF.

The chain couples TRBV3-1 (or the pseudogene TRBV3-2) to TRBJ2-3, with D perhaps TRBD2 (6 bases). CDR1 LGHDT and CDR2 YNNKEL come from the germline V gene (reference sequence). Trimming cost V 0 bases and J 2 bases, with 9 bases left between them. CDR3 length: 15 amino acids. The CDR3 coding sequence is TGTGCCAGCAGCCAAGAGCGGGGATACACAGATACGCAGTATTTT. Amino acids: CASSQERGYTDTQYF.

This clone was seen a few times. The chain joins TRBV14 to TRBJ2-1, with 10 bases fitting TRBD2. V lost 4 bases, J lost 0 bases, and 9 bases stayed unmatched. The CDR3 extends over 18 amino acids. CDR1 is SGHDN, CDR2 FVKESK, per germline. The CDR3, as DNA: TGTGCCAGCAGCCCGTGGACTAGCGGTCAGAGCTCCTACAATGAGCAGTTCTTC. It translates to CASSPWTSGQSSYNEQFF.

The V call is TRBV7-9, the J call TRBJ2-3; 10 bases line up with TRBD1. Germline CDR1 and CDR2: SEHNR and FQNEAQ (reference sequence). The J segment lost 2 bases and the V segment lost 5 bases, leaving 10 bases of the junction unmatched. This CDR3 has 17 residues. CDR3 sequence reads: CASSHLGTGDYTDTQYF. The CDR3 DNA reads TGTGCCAGCAGCCACCTTGGGACAGGGGATTACACAGATACGCAGTATTTT.

This rearrangement joins TRBV7-2 to TRBJ1-4, with TRBD1 matching 10 bases. CDR1 is SGHTA and CDR2 is FQGNSA in the germline V gene. The CDR3 length is 16 residues. V gave up 2 bases and J gave up 12 bases; unmatched junction bases: 12. For the CDR3, the DNA is TGTGCCAGCAGCTTAAACGGGGCTCCCGGGACAGGGGAACTGTTTTTT. Translation gives CASSLNGAPGTGELFF.

CDR3 in DNA: TGCGCCAGCAGCCAAGATATCTATAGCAATCAGCCCCAGCATTTT. Translating gives CASSQDIYSNQPQHF. V usage is TRBV4-1 and J usage is TRBJ1-5; D gene ambiguous. Per the germline V gene, CDR1 is MGHRA and CDR2 is YSYEKL. This CDR3 is 15 amino acids long. V was pared by 0 bases and J by 0 bases, with 6 bases between.